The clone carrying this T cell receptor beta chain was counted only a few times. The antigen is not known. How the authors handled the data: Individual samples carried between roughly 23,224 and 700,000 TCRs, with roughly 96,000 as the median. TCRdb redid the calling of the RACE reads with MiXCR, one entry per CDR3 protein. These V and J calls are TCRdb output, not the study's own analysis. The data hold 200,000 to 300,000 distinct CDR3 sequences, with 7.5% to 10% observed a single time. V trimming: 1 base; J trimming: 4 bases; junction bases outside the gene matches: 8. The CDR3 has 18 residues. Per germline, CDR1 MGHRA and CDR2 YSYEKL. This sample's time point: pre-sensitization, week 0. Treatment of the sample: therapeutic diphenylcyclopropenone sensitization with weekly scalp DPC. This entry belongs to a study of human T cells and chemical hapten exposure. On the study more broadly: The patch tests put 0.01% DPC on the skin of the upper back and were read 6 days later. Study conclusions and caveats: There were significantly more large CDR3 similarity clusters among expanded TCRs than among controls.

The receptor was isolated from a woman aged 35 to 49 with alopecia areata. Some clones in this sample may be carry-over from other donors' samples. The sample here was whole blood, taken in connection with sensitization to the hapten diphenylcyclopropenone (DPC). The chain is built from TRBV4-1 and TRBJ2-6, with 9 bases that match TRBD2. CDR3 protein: CASSQVVAGVTGANVLTF. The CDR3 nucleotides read TGCGCCAGCAGCCAAGTGGTAGCGGGAGTCACGGGGGCCAACGTCCTGACTTTC.